This T cell receptor beta chain was sequenced for a study of PD-L1 blockade in urothelial cancer. The overall study: Samples came from 3 weeks, at the second dose, and 6 weeks into treatment.

Profiled with immunoSEQ multiplex PCR; TCRdb holds only in-frame clones, not every one. The top ten hold approximately 1.7% of the sample, which has about 47,000 clones, approximately 78% seen once. As to time point: pretreatment peripheral blood. Patients in the study were battling locally advanced or metastatic urothelial carcinoma. Peripheral blood mononuclear cells were collected from every patient before and during treatment, yielding between 1 and 8 samples per patient. CDR1 is SGHAT and CDR2 is FQNNGV in the germline V gene. The length of the CDR3 is 16 residues. J gave up 7 bases and V 3 bases, and 8 bases lay outside the gene matches.

The sequences come from PBMCs, collected around atezolizumab (anti-PD-L1) treatment. This receptor was obtained from a man between 50 and 59 years old with urothelial cancer. V and J are TRBV11-2 and TRBJ2-2, with 10 nucleotides matching TRBD2. In DNA form, the CDR3 reads TGTGCCAGCAGCTTTGGTTCTAGCGGGGGCGGCGGGGAGCTGTTTTTT. Amino acid sequence: CASSFGSSGGGGELFF.